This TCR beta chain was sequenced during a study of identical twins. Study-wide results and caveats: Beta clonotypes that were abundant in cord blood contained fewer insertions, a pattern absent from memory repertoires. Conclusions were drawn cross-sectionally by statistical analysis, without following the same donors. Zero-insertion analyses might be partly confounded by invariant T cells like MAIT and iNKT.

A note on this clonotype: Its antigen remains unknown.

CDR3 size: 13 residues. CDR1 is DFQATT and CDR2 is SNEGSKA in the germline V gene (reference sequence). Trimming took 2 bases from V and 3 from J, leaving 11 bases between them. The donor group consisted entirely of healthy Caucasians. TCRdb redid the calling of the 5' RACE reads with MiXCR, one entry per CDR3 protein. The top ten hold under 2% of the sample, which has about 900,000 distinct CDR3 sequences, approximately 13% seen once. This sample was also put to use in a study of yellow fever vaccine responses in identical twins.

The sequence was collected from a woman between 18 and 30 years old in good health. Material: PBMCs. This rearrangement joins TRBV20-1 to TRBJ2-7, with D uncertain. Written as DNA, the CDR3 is TGCAGTGCTAGATCCACCTACTACTACGAGCAGTACTTC. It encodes CSARSTYYYEQYF.